This record looks at one TCR beta chain sequence and its context. Its antigen is not identified. The source of the sample is a study of monozygotic twins with inflammatory bowel disease. TCRalpha and TCRbeta cDNA underwent two nested PCRs of about 17 and 10 cycles. TCRdb re-analyzed the 5' RACE reads; it lists each CDR3 protein once, without DNA. The repertoire table contains approximately 300,000 distinct CDR3 sequences. Per germline, CDR1 LGHNA and CDR2 YSLEER. This CDR3 region has 17 residues. Findings and limits, study-wide: It was not supported that a single strong signal or clonotype was associated with IBD.

Per donor, about 2.4 ml of blood was collected and frozen. Sequencing was carried out using blood. The chain couples TRBV4-3 to TRBJ2-7; the D call of TRBD1 rests on TCRdb alone, since no DNA is present to check it. The clonotype was recovered from a human donor with ulcerative colitis or Crohn's disease, or a healthy co-twin of an affected twin (not recorded which). Here the CDR3 reads CASSQDFFGTDSYEQYF.